One sample yielded the 13 T cell receptor beta chains listed below, sequenced in a study of post-analysis software for immune sequencing data. Their antigens are not known. The TCR beta cDNA libraries carried unique molecular identifiers. TCRdb reprocessed the PCR reads with MiXCR, giving one entry per CDR3 protein. The sample records 600,000 to 700,000 distinct CDR3 sequences, 55% to 60% being singletons. Study results and caveats: TRBV5-6, TRBV5-1 and TRBV20-1 belonged to a set of a few TRBV segments that were more frequent in patients than controls.

The sequenced material came from blood. The receptors were sampled from a girl aged 2 to 10 with multiple sclerosis.

The V gene is TRBV10-3, the J gene TRBJ2-5; TRBD1 matches at 9 bases. Trimming cost V 6 bases and J 5 bases; bases outside gene matches: 7. Per the germline V gene, CDR1 is ENHRY and CDR2 is SYGVKD. This CDR3 spans 14 amino acids. CDR3 coding DNA: TGTGCCATCAGCCCGGGACAGGGTGCCGAGACCCAGTACTTC. Amino acids: CAISPGQGAETQYF.

J is TRBJ1-2 and V is TRBV20-1, with a possible D match to TRBD1 (6 bases). CDR1 is DFQATT, CDR2 SNEGSKA, per germline (reference sequence). This CDR3 has 20 amino acids. Trimming left V 3 bases short and J 2 bases short, with 31 bases between. CDR3 sequence: CSASLTRGPRGGRSNYGYTF. The DNA of the CDR3 is TGCAGTGCTAGTTTGACCCGGGGGCCAAGAGGCGGAAGATCGAACTATGGCTACACCTTC.

Comments on this clonotype: This may be a read error, as it is one base from a much larger clone. The chain uses TRBV4-3 and TRBJ2-1, with a tentative D call TRBD1 (6 bases). The germline V and J ends were trimmed by 0 bases and 4 bases, with 13 bases remaining between them. The germline V gene has CDR1 LGHNA and CDR2 YSLEER. The CDR3 runs 16 residues. The CDR3 sequence is CASSQETRGGYNEQFF. The CDR3 DNA is TGCGCCAGCAGCCAAGAAACCCGAGGGGGTTACAATGAGCAGTTCTTC.

This clonotype was observed a handful of times. Relative to the germline gene, one junction end is altered; a read error may explain this. This chain uses TRBV11-1 with TRBJ2-1; D is unresolved. This CDR3 has 16 residues. CDR1 and CDR2 (germline): SGHAT, FQDESV (reference sequence). The CDR3 DNA follows: TGTGCCAGCAGCCCTGACACCCACAGCTACTACAATGGGCAGTTCTTC. Translated: CASSPDTHSYYNGQFF.

CDR3 nucleotide sequence: TGTGCCAGCAGCATTGGGACAGGGGGCCGCCAAGAGACCCAGTACTTC. Translating gives CASSIGTGGRQETQYF. The V and J genes are TRBV11-2 and TRBJ2-5; TRBD1 matches 12 bases. The CDR3 consists of 16 residues. The J segment lost 1 base and the V segment lost 5 bases, leaving 5 bases of the junction unmatched. Per germline, CDR1 SGHAT and CDR2 FQNNGV.

This clonotype was counted a few times. This chain connects TRBV25-1 to TRBJ1-5; 7 nucleotides agree with TRBD1. Germline CDR1 reads MGHDK; CDR2 reads SYGVNS. The ends lost 1 base at V and 3 bases at J; junction bases unmatched: 3. CDR3 length equals 15 residues. The CDR3 sequence: CASSEFTGDNQPQHF. In DNA form, the CDR3 reads TGTGCCAGCAGTGAATTTACAGGGGACAATCAGCCCCAGCATTTT.

The V gene is TRBV29-1, the J gene TRBJ2-7, with D perhaps TRBD1 (6 bases). The CDR3 spans 15 residues. Trimming removed 3 bases from V and 6 bases from J, with 21 bases in between. Germline loops: CDR1 SQVTM, CDR2 ANQGSEA. CDR3 in DNA: TGCAGCGTTGAGGGGGCGAGGGGGTTTCCTTTCGAGCAGTACTTC. Its translation is CSVEGARGFPFEQYF.

The genes are TRBV5-1 and TRBJ1-4; TRBD1 is a possible D gene (5 bases). The CDR3 is 14 amino acids. Germline V gene sequence: CDR1 SGHRS, CDR2 YFSETQ. Trimming removed 3 bases at V and 8 bases at J, with 14 bases between. The CDR3 DNA sequence: TGCGCCAGCAGCTCAAGGGTTGGGGACGAAAAACTGTTTTTT. It translates to CASSSRVGDEKLFF.

This chain links TRBV20-1 with TRBJ1-5; D unresolved. Germline V lookup: CDR1 DFQATT, CDR2 SNEGSKA (reference sequence). The CDR3 is made up of 13 amino acids. V lost 6 bases to trimming and J lost 5 bases, with 14 bases between them. The CDR3 reads CSARTANDQPQHF. The CDR3 DNA reads as TGCAGTGCCCGGACGGCTAACGATCAGCCCCAGCATTTT.

The CDR3 region has the DNA TGTGCCAGCAGACACGGGGGGCAAGGGGATACGCAGTATTTT. Its translation is CASRHGGQGDTQYF. The chain links TRBV6-2 or TRBV6-3 to TRBJ2-3; a weak D match, TRBD2 (7 bases). Germline V gene lookup returns CDR1 MNHEY and CDR2 SVGEGT. Trimming cost V 6 bases and J 6 bases, with 16 bases left between them. This CDR3 contains 14 residues.

The chain employs TRBV14 and TRBJ2-5; no reliable D call. Germline values: CDR1 SGHDN, CDR2 FVKESK. V was cut by 3 bases and J by 5 bases, with 16 bases left in between. The CDR3 is 15 residues long. This CDR3 is CASSQMTIPGETQYF. The DNA of the CDR3 is TGTGCCAGCAGCCAGATGACGATCCCTGGGGAGACCCAGTACTTC.

CDR3 amino acids: CASSSTANSNQPQHF. In nucleotides, the CDR3 is TGCGCCAGCAGCTCGACAGCTAATAGCAATCAGCCCCAGCATTTT. V gene TRBV4-1 combines with J gene TRBJ1-5, with a possible D match to TRBD1 (5 bases). This CDR3 is built from 15 residues. Trimming took 5 bases from V and 0 from J, leaving 11 bases between them. CDR1 and CDR2 from the germline V gene are MGHRA and YSYEKL.

This clonotype was detected a few times. The chain recombines TRBV7-9 with TRBJ2-1, with D hard to call. Germline V gene sequence: CDR1 SEHNR, CDR2 FQNEAQ (reference sequence). CDR3 length: 15 residues. Trimming cost V 5 bases and J 7 bases, with 18 bases left between them. CDR3 region: CASSPRGPWGNEQFF. In DNA, the CDR3 is TGTGCCAGCAGCCCTCGTGGGCCCTGGGGTAATGAGCAGTTCTTC.